The clone carrying this TCR beta chain was counted between two and nine times. Its target is not known. Looked up from germline, CDR1 is LGHNA and CDR2 is YSLEER. Trimming cost V 1 base and J 0 bases, with 9 bases left between them. The CDR3 extends over 15 amino acids. This entry comes from a study of T-cell memory formation after mild COVID-19. Points from the study as a whole: Contracting clones, day 15 to 85, had balanced CD4/CD8, and later expanders favored CD4+. Mostly located in CM and EM were contracting CD4+ clones, with contracting CD8+ clones located in EMRA. Several responding clones turned up in pre-infection memory, indicating that cross-reactive memory may have taken part.

With constant-segment primers, 5'RACE yielded cDNA libraries of TCR alpha and TCR beta that carried sample barcodes and UMIs. Using its own MiXCR run on the 5' RACE reads, TCRdb lists one record per CDR3 protein. The repertoire holds around 450,000 distinct CDR3 sequences, with 15% to 20% as singletons. The receptor's source is an adult woman who had mild COVID-19 (a few samples of this study predate the infection). Cell type and time point are not known. The chain has TRBV4-3 and TRBJ1-2; D is possibly TRBD1 (5 bases). The sample was PBMCs or a T cell subset sorted from them (not recorded which). The CDR3 coding sequence is TGCGCCAGCAGCCAAGTTGGGGGGGCTAACTATGGCTACACCTTC. Amino acid sequence: CASSQVGGANYGYTF.